The 18 T cell receptor beta chains in this list originate from one sample, sequenced in a study of T cells expressing NK-cell markers. TCRdb reprocessed the 5' RACE reads and reports one entry per CDR3 protein, with no DNA. Reported are 400,000 to 500,000 distinct CDR3 sequences; the ten largest clones contain 7.3%. Sequencing was carried out using blood T cells: a sorted CD56 or NKG2C T cell subset, CD4+ or CD8+ T cells, or bulk PBMC T cells (not recorded which). These receptors came from a woman between 18 and 75 years old in good health.

V gene TRBV12-3 or TRBV12-4 combines with J gene TRBJ2-1; the TCRdb call, TRBD2, lacks DNA for checking. This CDR3 comprises 13 residues. This CDR3 reads CASSPPAPNEQFF.

This rearrangement joins TRBV12-3 or TRBV12-4 to TRBJ1-4. This CDR3 contains 15 residues. The CDR3 spells CASSSLGDFNEKLFF.

The CDR3 here is CASSPSPGLVGEKLFF. The rearrangement links TRBV12-3 or TRBV12-4 to TRBJ1-4; TCRdb indicates TRBD1, and absent DNA this call remains unverified. This CDR3 is built from 16 residues.

The chain couples TRBV12-3 or TRBV12-4 to TRBJ2-7; TCRdb calls TRBD1, which cannot be checked without DNA. The CDR3 totals 12 residues. The CDR3 sequence is CASSFIRGEQYF.

The rearrangement joins TRBV7-2 to TRBJ2-2. This CDR3 is 13 amino acids long. Germline values: CDR1 SGHTA, CDR2 FQGNSA. The CDR3 loop is CASSLRDTGELFF.

The genes are TRBV19 and TRBJ2-3. The CDR3 totals 13 residues. CDR1 and CDR2 (germline): LNHDA, SQIVND (reference sequence). The CDR3 here is CASSDVKTDTQYF.

The V call is TRBV5-4, the J call TRBJ2-3; TCRdb returns TRBD2, unconfirmable since there is no DNA. The CDR3 extends over 17 amino acids. The V gene's germline CDR1 is SGHNT and CDR2 YYREEE (reference sequence). The CDR3 spells CASSRLAGGKSTDTQYF.

This chain links TRBV4-3 with TRBJ2-6; TCRdb's D call of TRBD1 is untestable without DNA. Germline V gene sequence: CDR1 LGHNA, CDR2 YSLEER. The length of the CDR3 is 19 residues. The CDR3 reads CASSQDLRGQTSGANVLTF.

The chain uses TRBV12-3 or TRBV12-4 and TRBJ2-5; the TCRdb D gene call, TRBD1, has no DNA to confirm it. The CDR3 sequence is 15 residues long. CDR3 region: CASSPGADRQETQYF.

The chain is built from TRBV20-1 and TRBJ1-1; TCRdb lists TRBD1, though no DNA is available to test this call. The CDR3 consists of 13 residues. The germline gives CDR1 DFQATT, CDR2 SNEGSKA (reference sequence). The CDR3 is CSATLRGGTEAFF.

The chain uses TRBV4-2 and TRBJ2-3. The CDR3 spans 14 residues. The germline CDR1 and CDR2 sequences are LGHNA and YNFKEQ. CDR3 protein: CASSQDQKEDTQYF.

The CDR3 here is CASSPGSRDAGELFF. The chain uses TRBV18 and TRBJ2-2. Germline-derived CDR1 and CDR2 are KGHSH and LQKENI. This CDR3 is built from 15 residues.

The chain employs TRBV10-2 and TRBJ2-3; lacking DNA, the TRBD1 call made by TCRdb goes unchecked. This CDR3 spans 17 amino acids. CDR1 and CDR2 (germline): WSHSY, SAAADI. The CDR3: CASSESGTGFFTDTQYF.

The chain carries TRBV29-1 and TRBJ2-1; TCRdb designates TRBD1, a call that cannot be tested without DNA. The CDR3 totals 13 residues. Germline V CDR1 and CDR2: SQVTM, ANQGSEA. CDR3 region: CSGETGAYNEQFF.

This chain joins TRBV30 and TRBJ1-6. The CDR3 length is 14 residues. The germline gives CDR1 GTSNPN, CDR2 SVGIG (reference sequence). CDR3 residues: CAWSSRGGNSPLHF.

The chain links TRBV7-9 to TRBJ2-1; the TCRdb D gene call, TRBD1, has no DNA to confirm it. This CDR3 spans 14 amino acids. The germline V gene encodes CDR1 SEHNR and CDR2 FQNEAQ (reference sequence). This CDR3 is CASSFRVSYNEQFF.

The CDR3 loop reads CSAPSGGADSGNEQFF. The chain employs TRBV20-1 and TRBJ2-1; TCRdb calls TRBD2, which cannot be checked without DNA. This CDR3 has 16 amino acids. Germline-derived CDR1 and CDR2 are DFQATT and SNEGSKA (reference sequence).

Here the CDR3 reads CASSEKVLSNQPQHF. This chain joins TRBV2 and TRBJ1-5. There are 15 residues in the CDR3. Germline loops: CDR1 SNHLY, CDR2 FYNNEI.